These 12 T cell receptor beta chains originate from one sample sequenced in a study of beta chain features in type 1 diabetes. The isolated RNA, all of it, was reverse transcribed, so expressed TCRB transcripts were what got sequenced. Here immunoSEQ multiplex PCR was the method, and the copy in TCRdb shows in-frame clones only, minus some. The data contain fewer than 650,000 clones, 15% to 19% of them singletons. The sequenced material came from naive CD4+ T cells from blood. These receptors were collected from a man aged 18-30 years in good health.

The table lists this clone with a few counts. This rearrangement joins TRBV11-3 to TRBJ2-7; D may be TRBD1 or TRBD2 (5 bases each). Germline-derived CDR1 and CDR2 are SGHNT and YENEEA. The V gene lost 3 bases and the J gene lost 3 bases, with 9 bases spanning the gap. The CDR3 is 13 amino acids. CDR3 nucleotides: TGTGCCAGCAGCTTGTCTGGGGGCTACGAGCAGTACTTC. Translation gives CASSLSGGYEQYF.

The chain has TRBV25-1 and TRBJ1-2; 8 bases fit TRBD1. Looked up from germline, CDR1 is MGHDK and CDR2 is SYGVNS. This CDR3 contains 13 residues. V shed 10 bases and J 3 bases; nucleotides not matched to a gene: 7. The CDR3 loop is CATPGTGYYGYTF. The CDR3 DNA follows: TGTGCCACCCCCGGGACAGGTTACTATGGCTACACCTTC.

There are a few counts of this clone. V is TRBV5-6 and J is TRBJ2-5; 8 bases fit TRBD2. Germline CDR1 and CDR2: SGHDT and YYEEEE. The CDR3 totals 14 residues. Trimming at V came to 4 bases and at J to 5 bases, leaving 7 bases not matched to a gene. CDR3 sequence reads: CASSPAGGGETQYF. As DNA, the CDR3 is TGTGCCAGCAGCCCGGCGGGGGGCGGGGAGACCCAGTACTTC.

The rearrangement links TRBV12-5 to TRBJ2-2; no clear D. V was cut by 0 bases and J by 2 bases, with 10 bases left in between. The CDR3 runs to 16 residues. The germline V gene encodes CDR1 LGHNT and CDR2 FRNRAP. The CDR3 protein is CASGLVLSLNTGELFF. The CDR3 coding sequence is TGTGCTAGTGGTTTGGTACTGAGTCTCAACACCGGGGAGCTGTTTTTT.

The V and J genes are TRBV9 and TRBJ1-4; D remains ambiguous. Germline V CDR1 and CDR2: SGDLS, YYNGEE. The CDR3 is 14 residues long. Trimming pared 0 bases from V and 4 bases from J, leaving 7 bases between. The CDR3 coding sequence is TGTGCCAGCAGCGTAGAAGGAGTTAATGAAAAACTGTTTTTT. It yields the protein CASSVEGVNEKLFF.

The J gene is TRBJ2-5, the V gene TRBV30; possible D gene TRBD2, 6 bases. V lost 4 bases to trimming and J lost 6 bases, with 12 bases between them. The germline gives CDR1 GTSNPN, CDR2 SVGIG (reference sequence). The length of the CDR3 is 12 residues. CDR3 loop: CAWMPGRQTQYF. Here the CDR3 DNA reads TGTGCCTGGATGCCGGGGAGGCAGACCCAGTACTTC.

This clone was detected only a few times. The chain uses TRBV27 and TRBJ2-7, with 9 bases fitting TRBD2. V shed 4 bases, J shed 3 bases, and the junction held 7 bases outside the gene matches. Germline V CDR1 and CDR2: MNHEY, SMNVEV (reference sequence). The CDR3 is 15 residues long. The CDR3 loop is CASSWGTSTYYEQYF. The CDR3 DNA is TGTGCCAGCAGTTGGGGGACTAGCACGTACTACGAGCAGTACTTC.

This clone has a handful of counts. The chain recombines TRBV4-3 with TRBJ2-7, with D perhaps TRBD1 (6 bases). The CDR3 totals 14 residues. Germline CDR1 is LGHNA and CDR2 is YSLEER. Trimming pared 5 bases from V and 3 bases from J, leaving 14 bases between. CDR3 coding DNA: TGCGCCAGCAGCGGCAGGGGTAATTTCTACGAGCAGTACTTC. Translating gives CASSGRGNFYEQYF.

A few counts support this clone. Different DNA sequences within this sample yield the same CDR3. The CDR3 loop reads CASSQEWGNYGYTF. For the CDR3, the DNA is TGCGCCAGCAGCCAAGAGTGGGGTAACTATGGCTACACCTTC. The chain combines TRBV4-3 with TRBJ1-2; D remains unclear. This CDR3 contains 14 residues. The V and J ends lost 0 bases and 1 base respectively, with 6 bases between them. CDR1 and CDR2 from the germline V gene are LGHNA and YSLEER.

V and J are TRBV29-1 and TRBJ2-1; D might be TRBD1 (5 bases). V lost 4 bases to trimming and J lost 6 bases, with 13 bases between them. The length of the CDR3 is 13 residues. CDR1 and CDR2 (germline): SQVTM, ANQGSEA. For the CDR3, the DNA is TGCAGCGTTGCGGACCGCGACAGCAATGAGCAGTTCTTC. Amino acids: CSVADRDSNEQFF.

There are a few counts of this clone. The chain couples TRBV5-4 to TRBJ1-2; unclear D gene. V was trimmed by 2 bases and J by 8 bases, leaving 13 bases between them. The length of the CDR3 is 13 residues. Germline V CDR1 and CDR2: SGHNT, YYREEE (reference sequence). Written as DNA, the CDR3 is TGTGCCAGCAGCTTAGCCAGCCGCTTAGGCTACACCTTC. Its translation is CASSLASRLGYTF.

The genes are TRBV28 and TRBJ1-1; 7 bases fit TRBD1. Trimming cost V 8 bases and J 3 bases; bases outside gene matches: 15. Per the germline V gene, CDR1 is MDHEN and CDR2 is SYDVKM. This CDR3 spans 16 amino acids. In DNA, the CDR3 is TGTGCCAGCGTGGCTGTGGGGAGGGGGCGATACACTGAAGCTTTCTTT. Translated: CASVAVGRGRYTEAFF. The entire variable domain, with the rest obtained from reference TRBV28 and TRBJ1-1, is as follows: DVKVTQSSRYLVKRTGEKVFLECVQDMDHENMFWYRQDPGLGLRLIYFSYDVKMKEKGDIPEGYSVSREKKERFSLILESASTNQTSMYLCASVAVGRGRYTEAFFGQGTRLTVV.